These 15 T cell receptor beta chains share one sample of origin, sequenced in a study of T-cell memory formation after mild COVID-19. TCRdb reprocessed the 5' RACE reads with MiXCR, giving one entry per CDR3 protein. The sample carries about 280,000 distinct CDR3 sequences, approximately 8% recorded once. The material sequenced was PBMCs or a T cell subset sorted from them (not recorded which). These receptor sequences come from a man aged 18 to 29 who had mild COVID-19 (a few samples of this study predate the infection). Cell type and time point are not known.

The chain carries TRBV20-1 and TRBJ2-1, with 9 bases fitting TRBD2. Germline CDR1 DFQATT, CDR2 SNEGSKA (reference sequence). V was pared by 0 bases and J by 3 bases, with 0 bases of the junction left unmatched. CDR3 size: 14 residues. DNA for the CDR3: TGCAGTGCTAGAGATAGCGGGGGCTACAATGAGCAGTTCTTC. It specifies CSARDSGGYNEQFF.

V gene TRBV20-1 combines with J gene TRBJ1-2; 9 bases are a match to TRBD1. Per the germline V gene, CDR1 is DFQATT and CDR2 is SNEGSKA (reference sequence). V gave up 6 bases and J gave up 4 bases; unmatched junction bases: 9. This CDR3 has 14 residues. In DNA form, the CDR3 reads TGCAGTGCGAGATCCGGGACAGGGACCTATGGCTACACCTTC. This codes for CSARSGTGTYGYTF.

This chain connects TRBV7-2 to TRBJ1-2; a weak D match, TRBD1 (6 bases). The germline V and J ends were trimmed by 4 bases and 7 bases, with 16 bases remaining between them. Germline values: CDR1 SGHTA, CDR2 FQGNSA. The CDR3 is 14 residues long. CDR3 sequence: CASSSPPGAGGYTF. As DNA, the CDR3 is TGTGCCAGCAGCTCCCCCCCGGGGGCGGGTGGCTACACCTTC.

This clonotype has a handful of counts. V usage is TRBV5-5 and J usage is TRBJ2-5, with 11 bases fitting TRBD2. V lost 4 bases, J lost 4 bases, and 6 bases stayed unmatched. The CDR3 sequence is 15 residues long. Germline V gene lookup returns CDR1 SGHKS and CDR2 YYEKEE (reference sequence). The CDR3 reads CASSQGLAVGETQYF. The CDR3 bases are TGTGCCAGCAGCCAGGGACTAGCGGTAGGAGAGACCCAGTACTTC.

J is TRBJ2-5 and V is TRBV29-1, with 9 bases fitting TRBD1. Germline lookup yields CDR1 SQVTM and CDR2 ANQGSEA. The junction had 1 base not matched to a gene; V was cut back by 7 bases and J by 4 bases. The CDR3 is made up of 11 amino acids. The CDR3 loop is CSGQGVETQYF. The DNA of the CDR3 is TGCAGCGGACAGGGGGTAGAGACCCAGTACTTC.

This clonotype has just a few counts. The rearrangement links TRBV18 to TRBJ2-5; D possibly corresponds to TRBD1 (5 bases). From germline, CDR1 is KGHSH and CDR2 LQKENI. The CDR3 contains 12 residues. V shed 3 bases and J shed 6 bases, with 8 bases lying between them. CDR3 bases: TGTGCCAGCTCACCCTCAGGGAAGACCCAGTACTTC. The encoded protein is CASSPSGKTQYF.

This chain joins TRBV6-2 or TRBV6-3 and TRBJ2-3, with TRBD2 as a possible D gene (6 bases). The CDR3 contains 14 residues. Trimming shortened V by 6 bases and J by 8 bases, and 18 bases separated the two germline ends. Germline V gene lookup returns CDR1 MNHEY and CDR2 SVGEGT. The CDR3 bases are TGTGCCAGCAGCATACCTGGAGGGGCAGCTACGCAGTATTTT. Its translation: CASSIPGGAATQYF.

The table lists this clonotype with many counts. CDR3 protein: CASSPGTGDLYEQYF. CDR3 nucleotides: TGCGCCAGCAGCCCCGGGACAGGGGACCTATACGAGCAGTACTTC. J is TRBJ2-7 and V is TRBV5-1; 10 bases match TRBD1. CDR3 length equals 15 residues. CDR1 and CDR2 (germline): SGHRS, YFSETQ. The V and J ends lost 4 bases and 4 bases, in that order; junction bases with no gene match: 8.

The V call is TRBV7-2, the J call TRBJ2-3; TRBD2 agrees at 9 bases. Germline V gives CDR1 SGHTA, CDR2 FQGNSA. V shed 3 bases, J shed 5 bases, and the junction held 12 bases outside the gene matches. There are 17 residues in the CDR3. The CDR3 DNA reads as TGTGCCAGCAGCTTCCTTTCGACAGCGGGGGGCAAAGATACGCAGTATTTT. Protein sequence: CASSFLSTAGGKDTQYF.

The rearrangement uses TRBV5-6 and TRBJ2-4; D gene ambiguous. Trimming stripped 0 bases from V and 11 bases from J, with 9 bases between. This CDR3 comprises 12 residues. The germline V gene has CDR1 SGHDT and CDR2 YYEEEE. CDR3 residues: CASSLGVRFQYF. In nucleotides, the CDR3 is TGTGCCAGCAGCTTGGGGGTCAGATTTCAGTACTTC.

This clonotype occurred a few times. The chain carries TRBV27 and TRBJ2-7; TRBD1 aligns across 7 bases. V gave up 0 bases and J gave up 3 bases; unmatched junction bases: 8. The CDR3 has 16 residues. Germline CDR1 MNHEY, CDR2 SMNVEV (reference sequence). The CDR3 protein is CASSLSLGTALYEQYF. Here the CDR3 DNA reads TGTGCCAGCAGTTTATCGCTCGGGACAGCCCTCTACGAGCAGTACTTC.

This clonotype was observed a handful of times. The J gene is TRBJ2-1, the V gene TRBV20-1, with 9 bases that match TRBD2. The length of the CDR3 is 13 residues. CDR1 and CDR2 (germline): DFQATT, SNEGSKA (reference sequence). Trimming cost V 5 bases and J 4 bases; bases outside gene matches: 3. The CDR3 nucleotides are TGCAGTGCTCAAACTAGCGGGTACAATGAGCAGTTCTTC. This gives the protein CSAQTSGYNEQFF.

The chain couples TRBV5-4 to TRBJ1-1; D gene unclear. The CDR3 has 14 amino acids. The V gene lost 0 bases and the J gene lost 1 base, with 7 bases spanning the gap. CDR1 and CDR2 (germline): SGHNT, YYREEE (reference sequence). The CDR3: CASSLAEENTEAFF. The DNA of the CDR3 is TGTGCCAGCAGCTTGGCCGAGGAGAACACTGAAGCTTTCTTT.

This clonotype was detected ten times or more. The chain recombines TRBV5-1 with TRBJ1-1; the D is unclear. The CDR3 loop spans 15 amino acids. The V end lost 0 bases, the J end lost 0 bases, and 9 bases lay between the germline ends. Germline CDR1 and CDR2: SGHRS and YFSETQ. The CDR3: CASSLEAGMNTEAFF. The CDR3 nucleotides read TGCGCCAGCAGCTTGGAAGCAGGCATGAACACTGAAGCTTTCTTT. The whole variable domain, filled in from reference TRBV5-1 and TRBJ1-1, reads KAGVTQTPRYLIKTRGQQVTLSCSPISGHRSVSWYQQTPGQGLQFLFEYFSETQRNKGNFPGRFSGRQFSNSRSEMNVSTLELGDSALYLCASSLEAGMNTEAFFGQGTRLTVV.

The chain has TRBV7-2 and TRBJ2-3, with TRBD2 identical over 9 bases. Germline lookup yields CDR1 SGHTA and CDR2 FQGNSA. The CDR3 is 15 amino acids. J lost 2 bases, V lost 5 bases, and 5 bases had no gene match. CDR3 sequence: CASSLRLADTDTQYF. The CDR3 region has the DNA TGTGCCAGCAGCCTCAGACTAGCGGACACAGATACGCAGTATTTT.